What follows are 15 T cell receptor beta chains derived from one specimen sequenced in a study of shared clonotypes between healthy human individuals. Data came from immunoSEQ multiplex PCR; TCRdb stores just in-frame clones and leaves some out. The sample lists roughly 570,000 clones, roughly 98% seen once, with 0.3% in the top ten. Positively selected for CCR7, the CD45RO-negative cells used as naive CD8 cells excluded terminally differentiated effector memory CD45RA+ cells. Source material: naive CD8+ T cells sorted from blood. All receptors come from a man aged 25 to 40 in good health.

This rearrangement joins TRBV29-1 to TRBJ1-2; the D gene is possibly TRBD1 (6 bases). The germline CDR1 and CDR2 sequences are SQVTM and ANQGSEA. The V end was cut by 3 bases, the J end by 4 bases, with 21 bases between. The CDR3 has 16 amino acids. The CDR3 here is CSVETAVDSDVYGYTF. The CDR3 nucleotides are TGCAGCGTTGAGACGGCTGTGGACAGCGACGTCTATGGCTACACCTTC. The full variable domain, its missing parts supplied by reference TRBV29-1 and TRBJ1-2, is SAVISQKPSRDICQRGTSLTIQCQVDSQVTMMFWYRQQPGQSLTLIATANQGSEATYESGFVIDKFPISRPNLTFSTLTVSNMSPEDSSIYLCSVETAVDSDVYGYTFGSGTRLTVV.

The gene calls are TRBV7-3 and TRBJ2-5; D is ambiguous. Germline lookup yields CDR1 SGHTA and CDR2 FQGTGA. CDR3 length: 13 amino acids. V lost 2 bases, J lost 0 bases, and 4 bases lay in between. The CDR3 DNA reads as TGTGCCAGCAGCTTATACGACCAAGAGACCCAGTACTTC. Amino acids: CASSLYDQETQYF.

This chain connects TRBV6-1 to TRBJ2-1; possible D gene TRBD2, 6 bases. There are 17 residues in the CDR3. V was trimmed by 4 bases and J by 10 bases, leaving 26 bases between them. From germline, CDR1 is MNHNS and CDR2 SASEGT. The CDR3 reads CASSGSGARGPGDEQFF. The CDR3 DNA is TGTGCCAGCAGTGGATCGGGAGCGAGAGGGCCCGGGGACGAGCAGTTCTTC.

This clone was seen only a few times. The V and J genes are TRBV18 and TRBJ2-7; TRBD2 matches at 15 bases. There are 16 residues in the CDR3. V shed 1 base, J shed 3 bases, and the junction held 1 base outside the gene matches. The germline V gene encodes CDR1 KGHSH and CDR2 LQKENI. The CDR3 bases are TGTGCCAGCTCACCACAGGGACTAGCGGGAGGCTACGAGCAGTACTTC. This encodes CASSPQGLAGGYEQYF.

The chain carries TRBV2 and TRBJ1-2; D is unclear. The CDR3 loop spans 15 amino acids. From germline, CDR1 is SNHLY and CDR2 FYNNEI. The ends were cut back, 8 bases at V and 0 bases at J, with 16 bases in the middle. In nucleotides, the CDR3 is TGTGCCAGCGGACTGGGCCTAGCGGCTAACTATGGCTACACCTTC. Translating gives CASGLGLAANYGYTF.

J is TRBJ2-7 and V is TRBV11-2; D not certain. The CDR3 has 15 amino acids. CDR1 SGHAT and CDR2 FQNNGV come from the germline V gene. The ends were cut back, 3 bases at V and 5 bases at J, with 17 bases in the middle. The CDR3 DNA reads as TGTGCCAGCAGCTTGGCCCCCTCGGTGGTCGACGAGCAGTACTTC. This gives the protein CASSLAPSVVDEQYF.

The chain uses TRBV6-1 and TRBJ1-4; 7 bases align to TRBD1. This CDR3 is 15 amino acids long. V shed 4 bases, J shed 6 bases, and the junction held 8 bases outside the gene matches. Germline V CDR1 and CDR2: MNHNS, SASEGT. CDR3 in DNA: TGTGCCAGCAGTGGATACAGGGGTTTAGATGAAAAACTGTTTTTT. Translating it yields CASSGYRGLDEKLFF.

The chain is built from TRBV7-9 and TRBJ2-5; D remains unclear. This CDR3 is built from 15 residues. Per the germline V gene, CDR1 is SEHNR and CDR2 is FQNEAQ (reference sequence). The V end was cut by 0 bases, the J end by 4 bases, with 12 bases between. The CDR3 sequence is CASSLAPAISETQYF. Written as DNA, the CDR3 is TGTGCCAGCAGCTTAGCGCCGGCTATTTCAGAGACCCAGTACTTC.

In its sample, this clone was seen once. J is TRBJ2-6 and V is TRBV25-1; D may match TRBD1 or TRBD2 (5 bases each). V lost 5 bases and J 9 bases, leaving 11 bases between the germline ends. Germline loops: CDR1 MGHDK, CDR2 SYGVNS. The CDR3 totals 13 residues. The CDR3 protein is CASSLPGRNVLTF. The CDR3 bases are TGTGCCAGCAGTCTCCCGGGGCGCAACGTCCTGACTTTC.

The J gene is TRBJ1-1, the V gene TRBV19; TRBD1 is a possible D gene (5 bases). V was clipped by 5 bases and J by 5 bases, with 9 bases between them. The CDR3 is 12 amino acids. The germline V gene has CDR1 LNHDA and CDR2 SQIVND (reference sequence). Written as DNA, the CDR3 is TGTGCCAGTAGTGAACAGGATACTGAAGCTTTCTTT. This codes for CASSEQDTEAFF. Full variable domain (rest looked up from reference TRBV19 and TRBJ1-1): DGGITQSPKYLFRKEGQNVTLSCEQNLNHDAMYWYRQDPGQGLRLIYYSQIVNDFQKGDIAEGYSVSREKKESFPLTVTSAQKNPTAFYLCASSEQDTEAFFGQGTRLTVV.

The chain combines TRBV7-9 with TRBJ1-1, with no clear D. The CDR3 covers 14 residues. The V and J ends lost 1 base and 0 bases respectively, with 6 bases between them. The V gene's germline CDR1 is SEHNR and CDR2 FQNEAQ (reference sequence). The CDR3 sequence is CASSLGTVNTEAFF. CDR3 nucleotide sequence: TGTGCCAGCAGCTTAGGGACGGTGAACACTGAAGCTTTCTTT.

V usage is TRBV7-9 and J usage is TRBJ2-7; D is ambiguous. The germline gives CDR1 SEHNR, CDR2 FQNEAQ (reference sequence). V was trimmed by 1 base and J by 10 bases, leaving 11 bases between them. CDR3 size: 12 residues. The CDR3 loop reads CASSLEDRNQYF. CDR3 bases: TGTGCCAGCAGCTTAGAGGACCGCAATCAGTACTTC.

The V and J genes are TRBV27 and TRBJ1-5, with 11 bases aligning to TRBD1. The CDR3 is 15 residues long. Trimming cost V 5 bases and J 3 bases; bases outside gene matches: 3. The V gene's germline CDR1 is MNHEY and CDR2 SMNVEV (reference sequence). CDR3 DNA: TGTGCCAGCAGTCCGGACAGGGGGCACAATCAGCCCCAGCATTTT. This translates into CASSPDRGHNQPQHF.

The gene calls are TRBV18 and TRBJ2-1; 8 bases are shared with TRBD2. Trimming at V came to 6 bases and at J to 0 bases, leaving 7 bases not matched to a gene. The CDR3 has 16 residues. Germline V CDR1 and CDR2: KGHSH, LQKENI. DNA for the CDR3: TGTGCCAGCTCCGGACTAGCTGAGAGCTCCTACAATGAGCAGTTCTTC. Residues: CASSGLAESSYNEQFF.

The chain joins TRBV7-9 to TRBJ2-5; no firm D call. V was shortened by 5 bases and J by 4 bases, with 17 bases between the two germline ends. From germline, CDR1 is SEHNR and CDR2 FQNEAQ (reference sequence). The CDR3 has 15 amino acids. CDR3 sequence (DNA): TGTGCCAGCAGCCCCTGGCGTACGGAAGCAGAGACCCAGTACTTC. Its protein is CASSPWRTEAETQYF. Variable domain in full (rest from reference TRBV7-9 and TRBJ2-5): DTGVSQNPRHKITKRGQNVTFRCDPISEHNRLYWYRQTLGQGPEFLTYFQNEAQLEKSRLLSDRFSAERPKGSFSTLEIQRTEQGDSAMYLCASSPWRTEAETQYFGPGTRLLVL.